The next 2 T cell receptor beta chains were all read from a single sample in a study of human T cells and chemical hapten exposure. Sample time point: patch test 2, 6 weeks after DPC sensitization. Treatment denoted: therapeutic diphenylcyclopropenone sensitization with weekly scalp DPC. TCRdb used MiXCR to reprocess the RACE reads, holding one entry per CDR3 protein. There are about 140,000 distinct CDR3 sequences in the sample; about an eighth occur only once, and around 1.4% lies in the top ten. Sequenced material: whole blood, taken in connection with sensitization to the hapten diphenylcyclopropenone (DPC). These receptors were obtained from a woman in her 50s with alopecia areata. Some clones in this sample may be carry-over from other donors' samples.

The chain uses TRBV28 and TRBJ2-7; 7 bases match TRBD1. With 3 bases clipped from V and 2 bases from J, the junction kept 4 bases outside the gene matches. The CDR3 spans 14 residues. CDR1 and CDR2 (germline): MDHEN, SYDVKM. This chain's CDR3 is CASSLTGTAYEQYF. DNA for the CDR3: TGTGCCAGCAGTTTGACAGGGACCGCCTACGAGCAGTACTTC.

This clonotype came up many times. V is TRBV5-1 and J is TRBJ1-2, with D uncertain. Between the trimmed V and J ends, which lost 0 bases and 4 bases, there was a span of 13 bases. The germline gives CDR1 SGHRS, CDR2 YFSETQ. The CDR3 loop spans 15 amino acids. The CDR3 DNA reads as TGCGCCAGCAGCTTGGAGGGATTTGGGCCCTATGGCTACACCTTC. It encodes CASSLEGFGPYGYTF.